Below are 17 T cell receptor beta chains sequenced from a single sample in a study of radiotherapy plus CTLA-4 blockade in lung cancer. Here immunoSEQ multiplex PCR was the method, and the copy in TCRdb shows in-frame clones only, minus some. The sample yields 90,000 to 95,000 clones, about 83% seen once. Here the sequenced sample was peripheral blood, taken from a patient treated with radiotherapy plus ipilimumab. These receptors were taken from a human donor with non-small cell lung cancer who had stable disease on radiotherapy plus ipilimumab.

This rearrangement joins TRBV29-1 to TRBJ2-1; the D gene could be TRBD1 or TRBD2 (5 bases each). The CDR3 length is 15 residues. CDR1 and CDR2 (germline): SQVTM, ANQGSEA. Trimming took 8 bases from V and 6 from J, leaving 23 bases between them. CDR3 bases: TGCAGCTCCGGGGTAAGCGCTGACAGTGCCAATGAGCAGTTCTTC. Protein sequence: CSSGVSADSANEQFF.

The chain links TRBV30 to TRBJ2-1; TRBD2 matches at 9 bases. This CDR3 has 12 residues. Trimming took 0 bases from V and 9 from J; bases not matched to a gene: 0. The germline V gene has CDR1 GTSNPN and CDR2 SVGIG (reference sequence). The CDR3 sequence: CAWSVLAGEQFF. In nucleotides, the CDR3 is TGTGCCTGGAGTGTACTAGCGGGTGAGCAGTTCTTC.

This clone has a handful of counts. The chain couples TRBV5-1 to TRBJ2-1, with 12 bases identical to TRBD2. After removal of 5 bases from V and 7 bases from J, the junction contained 1 base not matched to a gene. Germline lookup yields CDR1 SGHRS and CDR2 YFSETQ. The CDR3 is 13 amino acids. The CDR3 region has the DNA TGCGCCAGCAGACTAGCGGGGGGAAATGAGCAGTTCTTC. Protein: CASRLAGGNEQFF.

J is TRBJ2-7 and V is TRBV4-1; D gene unclear. This CDR3 contains 13 residues. The germline V gene has CDR1 MGHRA and CDR2 YSYEKL. V gave up 5 bases and J gave up 4 bases, with 12 bases separating them. This chain's CDR3 is CASSYSPGYEQYF. The DNA of the CDR3 is TGCGCCAGCAGCTACTCCCCCGGGTACGAGCAGTACTTC.

The chain uses TRBV28 and TRBJ1-2, with unresolved D. The CDR3 extends over 11 amino acids. The ends were cut back, 10 bases at V and 2 bases at J, with 8 bases in the middle. CDR1 MDHEN and CDR2 SYDVKM come from the germline V gene. The CDR3 sequence: CAISDNYGYTF. The CDR3 DNA sequence: TGTGCCATCTCTGACAACTATGGCTACACCTTC.

The table lists this clone with a count of one. The chain links TRBV11-2 to TRBJ2-2; maybe TRBD2 (6 bases). The CDR3 length is 17 residues. From germline, CDR1 is SGHAT and CDR2 FQNNGV. Trimming took 2 bases from V and 3 from J, leaving 16 bases between them. CDR3 loop: CASSLRATGTHTGELFF. Here the CDR3 DNA reads TGTGCCAGCAGCTTAAGAGCAACCGGGACTCACACCGGGGAGCTGTTTTTT.

This chain uses TRBV5-1 with TRBJ2-7, with TRBD1 identical over 8 bases. This CDR3 region has 15 residues. Germline CDR1 is SGHRS and CDR2 is YFSETQ. The J segment lost 2 bases and the V segment lost 0 bases, leaving 4 bases of the junction unmatched. CDR3 DNA sequence: TGCGCCAGCAGCTTGGAGGGGACAGGTACCTACGAGCAGTACTTC. This codes for CASSLEGTGTYEQYF. Full variable domain (remainder filled in from reference TRBV5-1 and TRBJ2-7): KAGVTQTPRYLIKTRGQQVTLSCSPISGHRSVSWYQQTPGQGLQFLFEYFSETQRNKGNFPGRFSGRQFSNSRSEMNVSTLELGDSALYLCASSLEGTGTYEQYFGPGTRLTVT.

The chain combines TRBV28 with TRBJ2-7; D remains unclear. Trimming shortened V by 6 bases and J by 0 bases, and 9 bases separated the two germline ends. CDR3 length equals 13 residues. Germline V CDR1 and CDR2: MDHEN, SYDVKM. The CDR3 sequence: CASRSTDSYEQYF. The CDR3 coding sequence is TGTGCCAGCAGATCGACCGACTCCTACGAGCAGTACTTC.

The rearrangement links TRBV6-1 to TRBJ2-1; D tentatively reads TRBD1 or TRBD2 (5 bases each). CDR1 and CDR2 (germline): MNHNS, SASEGT. The CDR3 sequence is 15 residues long. V lost 7 bases and J lost 0, with 13 bases in between. The DNA of the CDR3 is TGTGCCAGCACCCCGGGACGAAGCTCCTACAATGAGCAGTTCTTC. Translated, it gives CASTPGRSSYNEQFF.

The chain couples TRBV21-1 to TRBJ2-5. TRBV21-1 counts as a pseudogene. The length of the CDR3 is 12 residues. CDR3 DNA sequence: TGTGCCGGCCTTAGGGGGGATGAGACCCAGTACTTC. As protein: CAGLRGDETQYF.

The rearrangement uses TRBV7-6 and TRBJ1-3; possible D gene TRBD1, 6 bases. V lost 6 bases and J lost 4, with 19 bases in between. Germline lookup yields CDR1 SGHVS and CDR2 FNYEAQ. This CDR3 spans 16 amino acids. The CDR3 coding sequence is TGTGCCAGCAGTCAGTTAGGGGCAGGGGTCGGAAACACCATATATTTT. Translation gives CASSQLGAGVGNTIYF.

The chain uses TRBV20-1 and TRBJ2-7; D remains ambiguous. The CDR3 is 11 residues long. V was pared by 2 bases and J by 2 bases, with 4 bases between. Per the germline V gene, CDR1 is DFQATT and CDR2 is SNEGSKA (reference sequence). CDR3 protein: CSARTTYEQYF. DNA of the CDR3: TGCAGTGCTAGAACTACCTACGAGCAGTACTTC.

This clone turned up a few times. The CDR3 nucleotides read TGTGCCAGCAGCGCCGACAGGGTTGAAGCTTTCTTT. Translating gives CASSADRVEAFF. The chain carries TRBV7-9 and TRBJ1-1; 7 nucleotides align to TRBD1. The CDR3 contains 12 residues. Germline V CDR1 and CDR2: SEHNR, FQNEAQ (reference sequence). The V segment lost 5 bases and the J segment 7 bases; nucleotides outside the gene matches: 4.

The CDR3 bases are TGTGCCAGCACCCAGGGACCGCGGCGGGAAGATACGCAGTATTTT. Residues: CASTQGPRREDTQYF. V gene TRBV2 combines with J gene TRBJ2-3, with D tentatively TRBD2 (6 bases). Looked up from germline, CDR1 is SNHLY and CDR2 is FYNNEI. Trimming removed 7 bases from V and 5 bases from J, with 19 bases in between. The length of the CDR3 is 15 residues.

This CDR3 is CASSSCAGQDNTEAFF. CDR3 DNA: TGTGCCAGCAGCTCCTGCGCGGGACAGGACAACACTGAAGCTTTCTTT. This chain connects TRBV12-1 to TRBJ1-1; TRBD1 is taken as the D call from the table, unchecked against the DNA. TRBV12-1 is tagged as a pseudogene. CDR3 length: 16 amino acids.

This chain joins TRBV27 and TRBJ2-7; D possibly corresponds to TRBD2 (5 bases). V shed 5 bases and J shed 7 bases, with 15 bases lying between them. CDR3 length: 13 amino acids. CDR1 is MNHEY, CDR2 SMNVEV, per germline (reference sequence). The CDR3 region is CASSLGVESEQYF. Here the CDR3 DNA reads TGTGCCAGCAGTCTCGGGGTAGAGTCGGAGCAGTACTTC.

The J gene is TRBJ1-6, the V gene TRBV9; D possibly corresponds to TRBD1 (6 bases). Trimming took off 2 bases at V and 7 bases at J, with 10 bases between the two ends. CDR3 length: 14 amino acids. CDR1 is SGDLS and CDR2 is YYNGEE in the germline V gene. The CDR3: CASSVRGGNSPLHF. The CDR3 nucleotides read TGTGCCAGCAGCGTCAGGGGAGGAAATTCACCCCTCCACTTT.